The present entry profiles one T cell receptor (beta chain) with its context. Its antigen remains unidentified. Base-call qualities are not available, and no considerably larger clone is one nucleotide away. V lost 1 base and J lost 7 bases, and the count of bases not matched to a germline gene is 9. CDR1 and CDR2 (KGHSH, LQKENI) derive from the germline V gene. From the cysteine through the phenylalanine, the CDR3 covers 17 amino acids. Left in the record is the CDR3 DNA by itself, 51 bases read in frame from the first base. The data derive from a study of blood T cell repertoires in COVID-19 (dated by TCRdb to 2018 to 2021). Regarding the study in general: The collaborator samples originated in the United States, Italy and Spain and spanned the acute and convalescent phases of COVID-19. The material from the prospective study consisted of cDNA or gDNA derived from T cells, B-cell-depleted T cells, or PBMCs. The dataset comprised deeply sampled blood TCRbeta repertoires from subjects exposed to, actively infected with, or recovered from COVID-19. The repertoires were released in a freely available public database intended as a resource for research on the immune response to SARS-CoV-2. Samples were obtained from the ongoing ImmuneRACE study (first 160 participants) and from about 1,300 subjects provided by 6 global collaborators. Sample metadata almost always included a de-identified subject ID, COVID-19 status, age in years and sex. HLA class I and class II types, where available, came from metadata supplied by the sample provider rather than from assay-based typing.

TCRbeta CDR3 regions were amplified from genomic DNA by means of the immunoSEQ Assay, a bias-controlled multiplex PCR. As for the authors' bioinformatics: Within the assay, amplification of reference gene primers was used to estimate how many nucleated cells each sample contained. To quantify the absolute abundance of each unique TCRbeta CDR3 rearrangement, sequence reads were collapsed and filtered. Productive Simpson clonality was computed per sample as the square root of Simpson's diversity index over productive rearrangements. As stored in TCRdb, this immuneACCESS dataset retains in-frame rearrangements with V and J assigned. A fraction of the clones does not appear; measured against another copy, unresolved V genes explain less than half of the discrepancy, and the remainder lacks a known reason. V and J calls and clone size are given by that table; D and trimming were obtained from the DNA. For this sample there are about 210,000 clones; about 91% appear just once. The ten largest make up about 9.4% of the sample.

Participants in the prospective study were aged roughly 18 to 89 years, lived in 20 to 25 United States geographic areas, and enrolled through a virtual design. In the prospective study, cohorts were assigned on the basis of participant-reported clinical history obtained from a screening survey and a study questionnaire. In the prospective study, whole blood, serum and a nasopharyngeal or oropharyngeal swab were collected from each participant by mobile phlebotomists. Additional blood draws and questionnaires over an approximately two-month period could optionally be provided by prospective study participants. Prospective study blood samples were shipped either frozen or at room temperature before DNA extraction. Beyond this particular receptor, the publication reports: Clinical and demographic metadata were provided uncurated, with the amount varying by source and participant.

This clonotype originated in a man between 18 and 35 years old with acute COVID-19. The rearranged segments are TRBV18 and TRBJ1-4; the central 10 bases match TRBD1. The sequencing input was PBMCs or T cells enriched from blood (not recorded which). The nucleotide sequence is TGTGCCAGCTCACCACGGCCGCCGGGACAGGGGTTTGAAAAACTGTTTTTT. It encodes CASSPRPPGQGFEKLFF.